This T cell receptor beta chain stems from a study of PD-L1 blockade in urothelial cancer. Clones were sequenced by immunoSEQ multiplex PCR, and TCRdb holds only the in-frame ones, with some missing. The sample lists 35,000 to 55,000 clones, around four fifths occurring once. Time point meaning: peripheral blood 6 weeks after treatment start. Sampling of each patient yielded between 1 and 8 specimens, collected pretreatment and on-treatment. This material consisted of PBMCs, taken around atezolizumab (anti-PD-L1) treatment. This receptor was taken from a man aged 55 to 69 with urothelial cancer.

The CDR3 DNA is TGTGCCAGTAGTATCTCGTCAGATAACACTGAAGCTTTCTTT. Its protein is CASSISSDNTEAFF. This chain joins TRBV19 and TRBJ1-1; D not resolved. V lost 3 bases and J lost 2, with 10 bases in between. Germline CDR1 reads LNHDA; CDR2 reads SQIVND (reference sequence). The CDR3 is 14 amino acids.